Shown below are 17 T cell receptor beta chains from a single sample sequenced in a study of beta chain features in type 1 diabetes. The sequenced template was cDNA made from the entire isolated RNA. The table came from immunoSEQ multiplex PCR; TCRdb's copy has only in-frame clones and leaves some out. This table holds fewer than 550,000 clones, about 10% found once. What was sequenced was naive CD4+ T cells from blood. All receptors come from a woman between 18 and 30 years old in good health.

This clone was found a few times. This rearrangement joins TRBV5-1 to TRBJ2-7; D possibly corresponds to TRBD1 (5 bases). The CDR3 loop spans 15 amino acids. V was cut by 4 bases and J by 1 base, with 15 bases left in between. From germline, CDR1 is SGHRS and CDR2 YFSETQ. CDR3 DNA sequence: TGCGCCAGCAGCCAAGGACAACTGGGGTCCTACGAGCAGTACGTC. Protein: CASSQGQLGSYEQYV.

This clone was counted between two and nine times. The V call is TRBV29-1, the J call TRBJ2-5, with unresolved D. The V gene lost 4 bases and the J gene lost 3 bases, with 12 bases spanning the gap. The CDR3 length is 13 residues. Germline CDR1 and CDR2: SQVTM and ANQGSEA. CDR3 sequence: CSVVPSSKETQYF. The CDR3 coding sequence is TGCAGCGTTGTCCCATCCTCTAAAGAGACCCAGTACTTC.

This clone was seen only a few times. The chain is built from TRBV18 and TRBJ2-1; D is unresolved. The CDR3 is made up of 15 amino acids. Trimming removed 5 bases from V and 0 bases from J, with 11 bases in between. Germline CDR1 KGHSH, CDR2 LQKENI. CDR3 DNA sequence: TGTGCCAGCTCATCGGACCAGAGCTCCTACAATGAGCAGTTCTTC. This translates into CASSSDQSSYNEQFF. Drawing the rest from reference TRBV18 and TRBJ2-1, the complete variable domain is NAGVMQNPRHLVRRRGQEARLRCSPMKGHSHVYWYRQLPEEGLKFMVYLQKENIIDESGMPKERFSAEFPKEGPSILRIQQVVRGDSAAYFCASSSDQSSYNEQFFGPGTRLTVL.

The V call is TRBV4-3, the J call TRBJ1-4, with 8 bases lining up with TRBD1. Trimming cost V 8 bases and J 7 bases; bases outside gene matches: 9. The CDR3 runs 14 residues. Germline V gives CDR1 LGHNA, CDR2 YSLEER. The CDR3 nucleotides are TGCGCCAGCCGTCGGGAGCAGGGGGCTGAAAAACTGTTTTTT. Its translation is CASRREQGAEKLFF.

The chain recombines TRBV7-9 with TRBJ1-2, with unresolved D. V dropped 5 bases and J dropped 13 bases, with 17 bases sitting between them. This CDR3 has 12 residues. The germline gives CDR1 SEHNR, CDR2 FQNEAQ (reference sequence). This CDR3 is CASSLRAGAVTF. CDR3 in DNA: TGTGCCAGCAGCCTTCGGGCAGGAGCAGTCACCTTC.

This clone turned up a few times. In the same sample, other DNA sequences code for this CDR3. The V call is TRBV11-2, the J call TRBJ2-7, with D hard to call. V lost 3 bases, J lost 3 bases, and 3 bases lay in between. This CDR3 has 11 residues. Germline V gives CDR1 SGHAT, CDR2 FQNNGV. CDR3 protein: CASSFSYEQYF. The CDR3 region has the DNA TGTGCCAGCAGCTTTAGCTACGAGCAGTACTTC.

Comment on this clone: This could be a read error, since a much larger clone is one nucleotide away. Other DNA sequences in the sample encode the same CDR3. This chain joins TRBV7-9 and TRBJ2-3; no reliable D call. V dropped 6 bases and J dropped 1 base, with 2 bases sitting between them. The CDR3 has 11 amino acids. Germline V gives CDR1 SEHNR, CDR2 FQNEAQ (reference sequence). CDR3 sequence (DNA): TGTGCCAGCAGGCGCACAGATACGCAGTATTTT. Protein sequence: CASRRTDTQYF. The variable domain in full, with the rest retrieved from reference TRBV7-9 and TRBJ2-3, is DTGVSQNPRHKITKRGQNVTFRCDPISEHNRLYWYRQTLGQGPEFLTYFQNEAQLEKSRLLSDRFSAERPKGSFSTLEIQRTEQGDSAMYLCASRRTDTQYFGPGTRLTVL.

This clone was seen only a few times. The chain is built from TRBV6-5 and TRBJ2-7; D gene ambiguous. Trimming pared 6 bases from V and 1 base from J, leaving 16 bases between. Germline CDR1 and CDR2: MNHEY and SVGAGI. The CDR3 consists of 15 residues. DNA of the CDR3: TGTGCCAGCAGCCACTCAGCGATGGGTTCCTACGAGCAGTACGTC. This encodes CASSHSAMGSYEQYV.

V is TRBV20-1 and J is TRBJ1-1; D remains unclear. The CDR3 contains 11 residues. Deletions cut 6 bases from V and 9 bases from J, with 14 bases between. The germline V gene has CDR1 DFQATT and CDR2 SNEGSKA (reference sequence). The CDR3 region is CSASRGEQAFF. The CDR3 bases are TGCAGTGCATCACGCGGGGAACAAGCTTTCTTT.

With regard to this clone: Other DNA sequences of this sample code for an identical CDR3. The CDR3 DNA sequence: TGCAGCGTTGAGCAGGGGACCGGGGAGCTGTTTTTT. It translates to CSVEQGTGELFF. The chain couples TRBV29-1 to TRBJ2-2, with a possible D match to TRBD1 (6 bases). The V gene lost 3 bases and the J gene lost 5 bases, with 7 bases spanning the gap. The length of the CDR3 is 12 residues. Looked up from germline, CDR1 is SQVTM and CDR2 is ANQGSEA.

The CDR3 nucleotides are TGTGCCAGCAGCCCCCAGCAGGGGGTTAGCAATGAGCAGTTCTTC. This sequence encodes CASSPQQGVSNEQFF. The J gene is TRBJ2-1, the V gene TRBV7-2; 7 bases are a match to TRBD1. CDR3 length equals 15 residues. J lost 6 bases, V lost 5 bases, and 10 bases had no gene match. Germline CDR1 is SGHTA and CDR2 is FQGNSA.

The chain recombines TRBV9 with TRBJ2-5, with D unresolved. From germline, CDR1 is SGDLS and CDR2 YYNGEE. V lost 4 bases and J 5 bases, leaving 6 bases between the germline ends. This CDR3 contains 11 residues. The CDR3 nucleotides read TGTGCCAGCAGCCCCCGGGAGACCCAGTACTTC. Its protein product is CASSPRETQYF.

The V and J genes are TRBV6-5 and TRBJ2-7; maybe TRBD2 (6 bases). V lost 7 bases, J lost 1 base, and 11 bases lay in between. The V gene's germline CDR1 is MNHEY and CDR2 SVGAGI. CDR3 size: 13 residues. The CDR3 DNA reads as TGTGCCAGCACAGCGGGCCAATCCTACGAGCAGTACTTC. The encoded protein is CASTAGQSYEQYF.

This clone occurred a few times. V and J are TRBV2 and TRBJ1-2; D is ambiguous. V was clipped by 6 bases and J by 4 bases, with 6 bases between them. CDR1 and CDR2 from the germline V gene are SNHLY and FYNNEI. The CDR3 sequence is 11 residues long. The CDR3 reads CASRLGYGYTF. For the CDR3, the DNA is TGTGCCAGCAGATTGGGCTATGGCTACACCTTC.

This chain uses TRBV19 with TRBJ2-7, with D possibly TRBD1 on 6 matching bases. CDR1 LNHDA and CDR2 SQIVND come from the germline V gene (reference sequence). The CDR3 is made up of 14 amino acids. V lost 3 bases, J lost 2 bases, and 11 bases lay in between. CDR3 sequence (DNA): TGTGCCAGTAGTATCGGTAGGGGGACCTACGAGCAGTACTTC. Translation: CASSIGRGTYEQYF.

This clone has more than one count but fewer than ten. The CDR3 spells CASSTQSGYSPLHF. CDR3 in DNA: TGTGCCAGCAGTACGCAGAGTGGGTATTCACCCCTCCACTTT. The chain has TRBV28 and TRBJ1-6; the D is unclear. This CDR3 region has 14 residues. Trimming took off 5 bases at V and 8 bases at J, with 13 bases between the two ends. Germline V gene data show CDR1 as MDHEN and CDR2 as SYDVKM.

This clone was found a few times. The V call is TRBV9, the J call TRBJ1-2; D gene ambiguous. The CDR3 length is 15 residues. Germline CDR1 and CDR2: SGDLS and YYNGEE. Deletions cut 0 bases from V and 4 bases from J, with 13 bases between. Here the CDR3 DNA reads TGTGCCAGCAGCGTAGAACCCCGCCTGGCCTATGGCTACACCTTC. It specifies CASSVEPRLAYGYTF.